This T cell receptor beta chain is drawn from a study of prognosis after radiotherapy for stage I lung cancer. Across the whole study: In fourteen patients the disease was a newly diagnosed primary stage I lung tumor, whereas a few had oligometastatic NSCLC following surgical resection of the primary tumor.

This clonotype was detected a few times. Per the germline V gene, CDR1 is LNHDA and CDR2 is SQIVND (reference sequence). The CDR3 length is 19 residues. V trimming: 0 bases; J trimming: 2 bases; junction bases outside the gene matches: 7. With two-round multiplex PCR, TCR beta CDR3 sequences were amplified from genomic DNA. First-round PCR, the initial amplification, used primers specific to each TRBV and TRBJ gene. TCRdb re-analysed the multiplex PCR reads in MiXCR, keeping a single row per CDR3 protein. The sample lists about 16,000 distinct CDR3 sequences, around 45% occurring once. Source: PBMCs, taken before or after stereotactic body radiation therapy (not recorded which). The gene calls are TRBV19 and TRBJ2-6; 10 nucleotides align to TRBD1. The receptor was isolated from a donor over 45 with non-small cell lung cancer. CDR3 nucleotide sequence: TGTGCCAGTAGTATAGATGGGACAGGGGTCGGGCCTGGGGCCAACGTCCTGACTTTC. Encoded protein: CASSIDGTGVGPGANVLTF.